This T cell receptor (beta chain) came from a study of graft-versus-host responses after intestinal transplantation. As for the study in general: Multivisceral, liver-intestinal, or isolated intestinal transplants were given to recipients. Each patient got anti-thymocyte globulin induction, then tacrolimus and steroids for around three years. General study points: Recipient marrow held GvH clones, some first seen in ileum or blood.

TCRdb's table, derived via immunoSEQ multiplex PCR, lists solely in-frame clones and lacks some. This sample has some 39,000 clones, with 90% to 95% found just once. This clone has only one observation. Its cognate antigen is unknown. V was trimmed by 5 bases and J by 0 bases, leaving 16 bases between them. Germline CDR1 is SGHAT and CDR2 is FQNNGV. The CDR3 is 16 residues long. The sample consisted of PBMCs, taken approximately 740 days after intestinal transplantation. The source is a human patient who received an intestinal transplant, so some T cells may come from the graft donor. The chain couples TRBV11-2 to TRBJ1-1; D remains unclear. For the CDR3, the DNA is TGTGCCAGCAGCCTTGGCCGCTATGAGATGAACACTGAAGCTTTCTTT. It translates to CASSLGRYEMNTEAFF.